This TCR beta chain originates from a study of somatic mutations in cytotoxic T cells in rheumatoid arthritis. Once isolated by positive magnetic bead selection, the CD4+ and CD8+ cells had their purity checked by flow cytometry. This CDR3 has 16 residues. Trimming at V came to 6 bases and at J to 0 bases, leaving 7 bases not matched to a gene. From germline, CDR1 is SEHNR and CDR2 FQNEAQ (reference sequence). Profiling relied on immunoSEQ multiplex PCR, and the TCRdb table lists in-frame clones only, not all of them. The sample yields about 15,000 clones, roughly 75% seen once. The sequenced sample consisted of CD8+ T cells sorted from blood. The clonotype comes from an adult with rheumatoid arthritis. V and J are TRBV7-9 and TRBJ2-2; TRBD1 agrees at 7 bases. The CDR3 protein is CASRPTGETNTGELFF. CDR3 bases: TGTGCCAGCAGGCCTACAGGGGAGACGAACACCGGGGAGCTGTTTTTT.